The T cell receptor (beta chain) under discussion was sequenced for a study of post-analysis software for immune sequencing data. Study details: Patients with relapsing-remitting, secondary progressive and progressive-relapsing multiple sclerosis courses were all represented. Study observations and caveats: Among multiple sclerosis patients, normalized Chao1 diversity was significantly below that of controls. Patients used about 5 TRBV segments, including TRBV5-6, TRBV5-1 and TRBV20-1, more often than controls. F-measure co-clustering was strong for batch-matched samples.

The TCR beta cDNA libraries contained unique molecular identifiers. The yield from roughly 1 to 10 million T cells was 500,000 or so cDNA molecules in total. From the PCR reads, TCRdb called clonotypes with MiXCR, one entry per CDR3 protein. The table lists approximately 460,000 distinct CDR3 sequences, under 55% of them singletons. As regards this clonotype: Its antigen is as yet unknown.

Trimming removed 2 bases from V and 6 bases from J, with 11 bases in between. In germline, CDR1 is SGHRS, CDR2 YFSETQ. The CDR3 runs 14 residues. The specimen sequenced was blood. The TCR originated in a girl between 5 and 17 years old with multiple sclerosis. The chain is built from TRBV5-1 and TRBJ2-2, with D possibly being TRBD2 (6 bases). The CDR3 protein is CASSLSLAAGELFF. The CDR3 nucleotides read TGCGCCAGCAGCTTATCACTAGCCGCCGGGGAGCTGTTTTTT.